This T cell receptor (beta chain) is from a study of T-cell memory formation after mild COVID-19. TCRdb processed the 5' RACE reads anew with MiXCR; each CDR3 protein has one entry. The sample records under 650,000 distinct CDR3 sequences, roughly 17% being singletons. This TCR came from an adult woman who had mild COVID-19 (a few samples of this study predate the infection). Cell type and time point are not known. The sample comprised PBMCs or a T cell subset sorted from them (not recorded which).

Written as DNA, the CDR3 is TGTGCCAGCAGTCGGACTTCGCCGGGGGCCCCCTCTGGGGCCAACGTCCTGACTTTC. Translation gives CASSRTSPGAPSGANVLTF. The chain carries TRBV6-5 and TRBJ2-6; either TRBD1 or TRBD2 may supply D (6 bases each). CDR1 and CDR2 from the germline V gene are MNHEY and SVGAGI. The V end was cut by 5 bases, the J end by 0 bases, with 20 bases between. The CDR3 runs to 19 residues.